A single sample is the source of the 7 T cell receptor beta chains below, sequenced in a study of OX40 agonist ivuxolimab in advanced cancers. Assay used: immunoSEQ multiplex PCR; TCRdb lists only in-frame clones, some missing. Among 49,000 or so clones listed, 84% were seen once. Sequences were derived from CD4+ or CD8+ T cells sorted from blood, sampled in a trial of the OX40 agonist ivuxolimab. These TCRs come from an adult with an advanced solid tumor such as melanoma, head and neck, liver or kidney cancer.

The chain is built from TRBV5-1 and TRBJ1-1; weak D call: TRBD1 (6 bases). From germline, CDR1 is SGHRS and CDR2 YFSETQ. V was trimmed by 4 bases and J by 1 base, leaving 11 bases between them. There are 14 residues in the CDR3. The DNA for the CDR3 is TGCGCCAGCAGCGGGGGCCAGCCGAACACTGAAGCTTTCTTT. This gives the protein CASSGGQPNTEAFF.

V usage is TRBV28 and J usage is TRBJ2-1; possible D gene TRBD1, 5 bases. CDR1 is MDHEN and CDR2 is SYDVKM in the germline V gene. The V end was cut by 6 bases, the J end by 4 bases, with 16 bases between. This CDR3 has 15 amino acids. CDR3 nucleotide sequence: TGTGCCAGCAGCACCCCGGTCAGGGAATACAATGAGCAGTTCTTC. Residues: CASSTPVREYNEQFF. The variable domain in full, with the rest retrieved from reference TRBV28 and TRBJ2-1, is DVKVTQSSRYLVKRTGEKVFLECVQDMDHENMFWYRQDPGLGLRLIYFSYDVKMKEKGDIPEGYSVSREKKERFSLILESASTNQTSMYLCASSTPVREYNEQFFGPGTRLTVL.

This chain uses TRBV19 with TRBJ1-2, with D uncertain. The CDR3 has 16 amino acids. The V gene lost 5 bases and the J gene lost 3 bases, with 19 bases spanning the gap. CDR1 LNHDA and CDR2 SQIVND come from the germline V gene (reference sequence). CDR3 coding DNA: TGTGCCAGTAGTCGAAGGGCGGTAAGGGCGGACTATGGCTACACCTTC. Its translation: CASSRRAVRADYGYTF.

This clone was observed a single time. The V call is TRBV9, the J call TRBJ2-7, with D perhaps matching TRBD1 (6 bases). CDR1 is SGDLS and CDR2 is YYNGEE in the germline V gene. CDR3 length equals 16 residues. With 3 bases removed from V and 1 base from J, the gap between germline ends came to 17 bases. The CDR3 DNA sequence: TGTGCCAGCAGCGCCACTGGACAGTTACGATCCTACGAGCAGTACTTC. This translates into CASSATGQLRSYEQYF.

The chain carries TRBV7-6 and TRBJ2-7, with 7 bases lining up with TRBD1. Per germline, CDR1 SGHVS and CDR2 FNYEAQ. This CDR3 has 14 residues. Losses at the gene ends were 2 bases for V and 2 bases for J; bases not matched to a gene: 3. DNA of the CDR3: TGTGCCAGCAGCTTAAATCAGGGGGCCTACGAGCAGTACTTC. It is translated as CASSLNQGAYEQYF.

This clone was seen a single time. The gene calls are TRBV7-9 and TRBJ2-7; 16 bases align to TRBD2. V dropped 6 bases and J dropped 0; count of bases not matched to a gene: 11. Germline V gives CDR1 SEHNR, CDR2 FQNEAQ (reference sequence). This CDR3 is built from 19 residues. CDR3 bases: TGTGCCAGCAGTCACCCTCCGGGACTAGCGGGGGGGAGCTCCTACGAGCAGTACTTC. Encoded protein: CASSHPPGLAGGSSYEQYF.

The genes are TRBV18 and TRBJ2-7; weak D call: TRBD1 (5 bases). Germline V gene data show CDR1 as KGHSH and CDR2 as LQKENI. The CDR3 consists of 15 residues. Trimming shortened V by 3 bases and J by 1 base, and 13 bases separated the two germline ends. CDR3 nucleotide sequence: TGTGCCAGCTCACCCGTCCAGGGATGGTCCTACGAGCAGTACTTC. Residues: CASSPVQGWSYEQYF.